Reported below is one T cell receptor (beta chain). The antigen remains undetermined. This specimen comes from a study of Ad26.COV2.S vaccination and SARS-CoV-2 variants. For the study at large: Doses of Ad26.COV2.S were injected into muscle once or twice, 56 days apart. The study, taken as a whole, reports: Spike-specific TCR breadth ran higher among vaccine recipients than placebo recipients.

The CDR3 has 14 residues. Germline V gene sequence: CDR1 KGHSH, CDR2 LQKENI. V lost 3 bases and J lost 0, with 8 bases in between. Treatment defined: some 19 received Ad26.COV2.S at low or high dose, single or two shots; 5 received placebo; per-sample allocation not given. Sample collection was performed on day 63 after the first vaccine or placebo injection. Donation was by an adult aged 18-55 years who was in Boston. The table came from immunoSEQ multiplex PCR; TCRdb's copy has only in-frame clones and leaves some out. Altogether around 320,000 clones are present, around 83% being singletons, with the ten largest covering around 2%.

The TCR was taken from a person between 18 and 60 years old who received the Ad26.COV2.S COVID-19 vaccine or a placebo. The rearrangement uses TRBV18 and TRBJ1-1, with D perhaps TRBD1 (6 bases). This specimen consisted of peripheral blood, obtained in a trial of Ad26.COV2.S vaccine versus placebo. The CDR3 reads CASSPDSLNTEAFF. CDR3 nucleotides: TGTGCCAGCTCACCGGACAGTCTGAACACTGAAGCTTTCTTT.